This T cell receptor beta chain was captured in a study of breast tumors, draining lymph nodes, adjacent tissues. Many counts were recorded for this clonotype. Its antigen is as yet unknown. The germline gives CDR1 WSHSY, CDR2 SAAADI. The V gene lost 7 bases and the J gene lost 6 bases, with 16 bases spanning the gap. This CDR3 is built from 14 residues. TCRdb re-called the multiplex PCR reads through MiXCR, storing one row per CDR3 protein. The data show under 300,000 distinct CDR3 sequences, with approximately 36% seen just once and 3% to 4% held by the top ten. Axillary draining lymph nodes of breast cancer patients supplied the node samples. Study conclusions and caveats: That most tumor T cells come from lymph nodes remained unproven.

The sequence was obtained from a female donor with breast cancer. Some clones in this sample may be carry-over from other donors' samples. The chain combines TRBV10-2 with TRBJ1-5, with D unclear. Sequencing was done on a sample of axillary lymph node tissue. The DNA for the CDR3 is TGCGCCAGCACCACAACGGGGTCGAGTCAGCCCCAGCATTTT. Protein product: CASTTTGSSQPQHF.